One sample yielded the 17 T cell receptor beta chains listed below, sequenced in a study of response to subunit inactivated influenza vaccine. TCRdb redid the calling of the RT-PCR reads with MiXCR, one entry per CDR3 protein. Among about 620,000 distinct CDR3 sequences listed, 10% to 15% were seen once. The sample here was PBMCs from blood, taken on the day of vaccination. These receptors came from a man aged 50 or older who received an inactivated influenza vaccine.

This clonotype has only a few counts. The chain employs TRBV20-1 and TRBJ2-5; tentatively, D is TRBD2 (6 bases). The CDR3 totals 15 residues. Germline CDR1 reads DFQATT; CDR2 reads SNEGSKA (reference sequence). V dropped 2 bases and J dropped 1 base, with 14 bases sitting between them. CDR3 DNA sequence: TGCAGTGCTAGACCTCTAGCGATCTTCCAAGAGACCCAGTACTTC. It translates to CSARPLAIFQETQYF.

Of note for this clonotype: A much larger clone differs from this one at a single base, so this may be a read error. The chain recombines TRBV28 with TRBJ2-3; TRBD2 matches 10 bases. Germline loops: CDR1 MDHEN, CDR2 SYDVKM. CDR3 length: 17 residues. CDR3 in DNA: TGTGCCAGCCTTCTAGCGGGAGTCGCGGTCGGCACAGATATGCAGTATTTT. Amino acids: CASLLAGVAVGTDMQYF. The full variable domain, in which reference TRBV28 and TRBJ2-3 provide the parts outside the CDR3, is DVKVTQSSRYLVKRTGEKVFLECVQDMDHENMFWYRQDPGLGLRLIYFSYDVKMKEKGDIPEGYSVSREKKERFSLILESASTNQTSMYLCASLLAGVAVGTDMQYFGPGTRLTVL.

In its sample, this clonotype was seen a few times. The chain links TRBV15 to TRBJ2-7; maybe TRBD1 (8 bases). V shed 3 bases and J shed 4 bases, with 16 bases lying between them. Germline V gene lookup returns CDR1 LNHNV and CDR2 YYDKDF (reference sequence). CDR3 length: 15 amino acids. The CDR3 coding sequence is TGTGCCACCAGCAGTGGACAGGGAGGGTGGTACGAGCAGTACTTC. Translated: CATSSGQGGWYEQYF.

This clonotype was detected ten times or more. The rearrangement links TRBV5-5 to TRBJ2-7; 14 nucleotides line up with TRBD2. V dropped 3 bases and J dropped 4; count of bases not matched to a gene: 6. The CDR3 totals 16 residues. In germline, CDR1 is SGHKS, CDR2 YYEKEE (reference sequence). CDR3 DNA sequence: TGTGCCAGCAGCTCAGCCAGGACTAGCGGGAGGTACGAGCAGTACTTC. Its protein product is CASSSARTSGRYEQYF.

The rearrangement uses TRBV11-2 and TRBJ2-5; D unclear. This CDR3 region has 14 residues. The germline V gene encodes CDR1 SGHAT and CDR2 FQNNGV. V lost 0 bases and J lost 2, with 7 bases in between. CDR3 coding DNA: TGTGCCAGCAGCTTAGAAAGTTTTCAAGAGACCCAGTACTTC. It codes for CASSLESFQETQYF. Supplemented by reference TRBV11-2 and TRBJ2-5, the full variable domain reads EAGVAQSPRYKIIEKRQSVAFWCNPISGHATLYWYQQILGQGPKLLIQFQNNGVVDDSQLPKDRFSAERLKGVDSTLKIQPAKLEDSAVYLCASSLESFQETQYFGPGTRLLVL.

This clonotype has at least ten counts. This rearrangement joins TRBV4-3 to TRBJ2-6; perhaps TRBD1 as D (6 bases). This CDR3 region has 20 residues. V shed 1 base and J shed 1 base, with 20 bases lying between them. Germline V lookup: CDR1 LGHNA, CDR2 YSLEER. CDR3 bases: TGCGCCAGCAGCCAAGCGTTTTATCGCAGGGGAAGATCTGGGGCCAACGTCCTGACTTTC. It encodes CASSQAFYRRGRSGANVLTF.

In this sample, this clonotype turned up a few times. The chain uses TRBV3-1 and TRBJ1-2; 8 bases are a match to TRBD1. Germline-derived CDR1 and CDR2 are LGHDT and YNNKEL (reference sequence). With 4 bases clipped from V and 7 bases from J, the junction kept 11 bases outside the gene matches. This CDR3 contains 15 residues. This CDR3 is CASSLDAGGGGGYTF. The CDR3 DNA follows: TGTGCCAGCAGCCTTGATGCAGGGGGCGGTGGTGGCTACACCTTC.

This clonotype has at least ten counts. The chain is built from TRBV12-3 or TRBV12-4 and TRBJ2-3; D uncertain. The V end was cut by 6 bases, the J end by 2 bases, with 9 bases between. This CDR3 comprises 13 residues. The CDR3 DNA reads TGTGCCAGCAGCCCCTGGACCACAGATACGCAGTATTTT. Protein product: CASSPWTTDTQYF.

This clonotype has at least ten counts. The CDR3 DNA follows: TGTGCCAGCAGCTTAGGATATACAGGGAGCCAAGAGACCCAGTACTTC. This codes for CASSLGYTGSQETQYF. J is TRBJ2-5 and V is TRBV7-8; tentatively, D is TRBD1 (6 bases). CDR1 and CDR2 (germline): SGHVS, FQNEAQ. V was clipped by 1 base and J by 1 base, with 13 bases between them. The CDR3 runs to 16 residues.

The rearrangement links TRBV6-5 to TRBJ1-6; 9 positions match TRBD1. Losses at the gene ends were 4 bases for V and 5 bases for J; bases not matched to a gene: 3. The CDR3 has 15 amino acids. Germline V gene lookup returns CDR1 MNHEY and CDR2 SVGAGI. The CDR3 DNA reads TGTGCCAGCAGTTCGGGACAGGGAAATAATTCACCCCTCCACTTT. This codes for CASSSGQGNNSPLHF.

In its sample, this clonotype was seen a few times. V is TRBV12-3 or TRBV12-4 and J is TRBJ2-2; D is uncertain. The V end was cut by 2 bases, the J end by 4 bases, with 8 bases between. This CDR3 comprises 14 residues. For the CDR3, the DNA is TGTGCCAGCAGTTTAAAGCAGACCACCGGGGAGCTGTTTTTT. Protein: CASSLKQTTGELFF.

This clonotype came up many times. This chain connects TRBV28 to TRBJ2-7, with 8 nucleotides matching TRBD2. The V gene's germline CDR1 is MDHEN and CDR2 SYDVKM. J was trimmed by 7 bases and V by 4 bases; bases with no gene match: 15. The CDR3 contains 16 residues. Here the CDR3 reads CASSSPPGLEEREQYF. The CDR3 coding sequence is TGTGCCAGCAGTTCACCCCCGGGACTAGAGGAGAGGGAGCAGTACTTC.

This clonotype was seen a handful of times. This chain connects TRBV12-3 or TRBV12-4 to TRBJ2-7; tentatively, D is TRBD2 (6 bases). This CDR3 comprises 14 residues. The V end lost 2 bases, the J end lost 7 bases, and 15 bases lay between the germline ends. In DNA form, the CDR3 reads TGTGCCAGCAGTTTAAGGAGGGTGTCGCATGAGCAGTACTTC. This sequence encodes CASSLRRVSHEQYF.

The J gene is TRBJ2-3, the V gene TRBV11-2, with 16 positions matching TRBD2. V lost 3 bases and J lost 1; bases outside the gene matches: 7. The germline CDR1 and CDR2 sequences are SGHAT and FQNNGV. There are 19 residues in the CDR3. The CDR3 is CASSFMGLAGGPRTDTQYF. CDR3 DNA: TGTGCCAGCAGCTTCATGGGACTAGCGGGAGGGCCTCGCACAGATACGCAGTATTTT.

This clonotype was seen a single time. This chain links TRBV27 with TRBJ2-7, with a possible D match to TRBD1 (6 bases). Germline V gene sequence: CDR1 MNHEY, CDR2 SMNVEV (reference sequence). V lost 3 bases and J 4 bases, leaving 10 bases between the germline ends. The CDR3 sequence is 13 residues long. The CDR3 loop is CASSLDSYYEQYF. The DNA for the CDR3 is TGTGCCAGCAGTTTGGACAGCTATTACGAGCAGTACTTC.

This clonotype was detected ten times or more. The CDR3 DNA reads as TGTGCCAGCAGTTACCCGAAGTCGTTTAACTATGGCTACACCTTC. It is translated as CASSYPKSFNYGYTF. This chain joins TRBV6-2 or TRBV6-3 and TRBJ1-2, with D unclear. The CDR3 is 15 amino acids. V lost 2 bases, J lost 1 base, and 11 bases lay in between. Germline V CDR1 and CDR2: MNHEY, SVGEGT.

The chain carries TRBV7-3 and TRBJ2-1; D could derive from TRBD1 or TRBD2 (5 bases each). This CDR3 is built from 16 residues. Trimming removed 2 bases at V and 6 bases at J, with 17 bases between. In germline, CDR1 is SGHTA, CDR2 FQGTGA. The DNA of the CDR3 is TGTGCCAGCAGCTTAGGGGCTGCGGGTTTCGGCAATGAGCAGTTCTTC. Translation gives CASSLGAAGFGNEQFF.